This T cell receptor (beta chain) is from a study of T cell responses to AZD1222 COVID-19 vaccine. Study results and caveats: White British donors predominated, females outnumbered males, and clonal diversity was possibly underestimated. Repertoire collection took place solely once the T cell response had peaked. CD4 TCRs associated with vaccination spanned spike, dominating at 160-218 and 743-854.

This clone was seen a few times. Antigen: not known. This table comes from immunoSEQ multiplex PCR, and its TCRdb copy is limited to in-frame clones, with some not included. The data show approximately 70,000 clones, 86% seen once. The CDR3 has 15 amino acids. Germline loops: CDR1 SGHTA, CDR2 FQGTGA. V was trimmed by 2 bases and J by 2 bases, leaving 9 bases between them. The receptor was derived from an adult in good health. The J gene is TRBJ2-2, the V gene TRBV7-3, with D perhaps TRBD1 (5 bases). This material consisted of peripheral blood, taken on day 0 of AZD1222 vaccination. The CDR3 sequence is CASSLQGRNTGELFF. Here the CDR3 DNA reads TGTGCCAGCAGCTTACAGGGCAGAAACACCGGGGAGCTGTTTTTT.